Given below is one T cell receptor (beta chain) in context. The junction and the germline gene differ at one end; a read error may be behind it. Source study methods: The authors estimated nucleated cell counts from reference gene primer amplification. Generated by immunoSEQ multiplex PCR, the TCRdb table keeps only in-frame clones and is missing some. The DNA gave D and trimming, while V, J and clone size come from that table. This table has some 250,000 clones, around 89% appearing once. The data originate from a study of blood T cell repertoires in COVID-19. Study-level background: Some COVID-19 samples were acute and others convalescent; all came from the United States, Italy and Spain. T cells, B-cell-depleted T cells, or PBMCs provided the cDNA or gDNA that served as material.

Sequencing input: peripheral blood. The TCR originated in a woman aged 40-49 years who had recovered from COVID-19.

The CDR3 DNA is TGTGCTAGCAGCCACCCCTCCCACCGGGACAGGGAAGAGACCCAGTACTTC. It yields the protein CASSHPSHRDREETQYF. The V and J genes are TRBV7-7 and TRBJ2-5, with 9 nucleotides matching TRBD1. There are 17 residues in the CDR3. Germline V gene sequence: CDR1 SSHAT, CDR2 FNYEAQ (reference sequence).